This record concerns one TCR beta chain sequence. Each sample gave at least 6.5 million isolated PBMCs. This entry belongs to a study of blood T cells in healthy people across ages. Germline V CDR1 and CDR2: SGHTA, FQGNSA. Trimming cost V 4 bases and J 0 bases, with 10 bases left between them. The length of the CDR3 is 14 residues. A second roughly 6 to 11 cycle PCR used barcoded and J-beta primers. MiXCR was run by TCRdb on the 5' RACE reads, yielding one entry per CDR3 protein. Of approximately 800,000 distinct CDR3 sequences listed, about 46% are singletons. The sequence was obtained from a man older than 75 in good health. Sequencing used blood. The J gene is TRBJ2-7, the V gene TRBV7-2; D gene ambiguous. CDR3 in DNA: TGTGCCAGCAGCTCCCAGTACCCCTCCTACGAGCAGTACTTC. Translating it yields CASSSQYPSYEQYF.